This T cell receptor (beta chain) was identified in a study of T cell changes during pregnancy in multiple sclerosis. Germline lookup yields CDR1 MNHNY and CDR2 SVGAGI (reference sequence). V dropped 0 bases and J dropped 1 base, with 4 bases sitting between them. The CDR3 covers 15 residues. TCRdb's table, derived via immunoSEQ multiplex PCR, lists solely in-frame clones and lacks some. The table lists tens of thousands of clones, roughly nine tenths of them singletons. This sequence originates from a female donor in good health, enrolled as a control in a pregnancy study. The chain couples TRBV6-6 to TRBJ2-6, with no clear D. Material: peripheral blood, obtained in the first trimester of pregnancy. CDR3 region: CASSYSTSGANVLTF. The CDR3 DNA reads as TGTGCCAGCAGTTACTCAACTTCTGGGGCCAACGTCCTGACTTTC.